The clone carrying this TCR beta chain was seen many times. Its specificity is unknown. These data originate in a study of T cells after yellow fever vaccination. Germline CDR1 is KGHSH and CDR2 is LQKENI. The CDR3 sequence is 13 residues long. V lost 0 bases, J lost 7 bases, and 10 bases lay in between. Whole-study results and caveats: Compared with primary, the secondary response was weaker and peaked at day 5, not 15.

MiXCR, run by TCRdb on the 5' RACE reads, gives a single entry per CDR3 protein. The data contain about 580,000 distinct CDR3 sequences, around 16% of them singletons. The receptor's source is a man in his late teens or twenties who received the YFV17D yellow fever vaccine. Source: PBMCs, taken roughly 5 days after the first yellow fever vaccination. The chain combines TRBV18 with TRBJ2-7; D is possibly TRBD2 (6 bases). As DNA, the CDR3 is TGTGCCAGCTCACCACCGGGGGACTGGGAGCAGTACTTC. It specifies CASSPPGDWEQYF.